This TCR beta chain was found in a study of beta chain features in type 1 diabetes. Across the whole study: No patient-donor differences in age, gender, total cells or subset yield. Overall study results and limits: Lower insertion and higher deletion counts appeared at VDJ junctions in type 1 diabetes patients. Patients' naive, central memory and Treg TCRB repertoires seemed closer to one another than those of healthy donors. TCRB CDR3 length was moderately but significantly reduced in all four CD4+ subsets of Type 1 diabetes patients.

Comment on this clone: Its antigen is undetermined.

CDR3 length: 11 amino acids. Trimming took off 3 bases at V and 4 bases at J, with 4 bases between the two ends. Germline V lookup: CDR1 SGHTA, CDR2 FQGNSA. Since all of the isolated RNA was reverse transcribed, expressed TCRB transcripts were what got sequenced. The protocol was immunoSEQ multiplex PCR, while the TCRdb copy is restricted to in-frame clones and leaves out a portion. This sample yields more than 100,000 clones, of which about a sixth are seen a single time; under 2.5% belongs to the top ten. CD45RO/CCR7/CD25/CD127/CD95/CD27 separated CD4+ naive, central memory, regulatory and stem cell-like memory cells by sorting.

Sequences were obtained from central memory CD4+ T cells from blood. The source of this sequence is a man aged 25 to 45 with type 1 diabetes. The V and J genes are TRBV7-2 and TRBJ2-7; D call uncertain. This chain's CDR3 is CASSFLYEQYF. Here the CDR3 DNA reads TGTGCCAGCAGCTTTCTATACGAGCAGTACTTC.